Following are 25 T cell receptor beta chains from one sample sequenced in a study of T cells and copy number aberrations in small-cell lung cancer. Generated by immunoSEQ multiplex PCR, the TCRdb table keeps only in-frame clones and is missing some. The sample records roughly 8,900 clones, about 80% being singletons. Input material: normal tissue next to the tumor. The receptor set was obtained from a man between 60 and 70 years old with small cell lung cancer.

The chain carries TRBV6-5 and TRBJ2-7; D gene uncertain. The V end lost 5 bases, the J end lost 5 bases, and 10 bases lay between the germline ends. There are 12 residues in the CDR3. Germline V gives CDR1 MNHEY, CDR2 SVGAGI. Written as DNA, the CDR3 is TGTGCCAGCAGTCCTAGTGGGGACGAGCAGTACTTC. This sequence encodes CASSPSGDEQYF.

The gene calls are TRBV28 and TRBJ2-7; 7 nucleotides line up with TRBD2. After removal of 5 bases from V and 10 bases from J, the junction contained 20 bases not matched to a gene. This CDR3 has 16 amino acids. CDR1 is MDHEN and CDR2 is SYDVKM in the germline V gene. The CDR3 DNA sequence: TGTGCCAGCAGTCCAAGCTCTGGACTAGTGGGAGTTGGTCAGTACTTC. Encoded protein: CASSPSSGLVGVGQYF.

The chain employs TRBV11-3 and TRBJ1-5; 10 bases line up with TRBD1. Germline V gene lookup returns CDR1 SGHNT and CDR2 YENEEA. The ends lost 5 bases at V and 5 bases at J; junction bases unmatched: 9. This CDR3 has 16 amino acids. The CDR3 region is CASSLTNDRGHQPQHF. As DNA, the CDR3 is TGTGCCAGCAGCCTCACGAATGACAGGGGGCATCAGCCCCAGCATTTT.

The rearrangement uses TRBV7-9 and TRBJ1-4; D possibly corresponds to TRBD1 (5 bases). Germline assignment: CDR1 SEHNR and CDR2 FQNEAQ (reference sequence). V shed 1 base and J shed 7 bases, with 13 bases lying between them. CDR3 length equals 15 residues. The chain's CDR3 is CASSLGWQGGEKLFF. In DNA form, the CDR3 reads TGTGCCAGCAGCTTAGGTTGGCAGGGAGGTGAAAAACTGTTTTTT. Variable domain in full (rest from reference TRBV7-9 and TRBJ1-4): DTGVSQNPRHKITKRGQNVTFRCDPISEHNRLYWYRQTLGQGPEFLTYFQNEAQLEKSRLLSDRFSAERPKGSFSTLEIQRTEQGDSAMYLCASSLGWQGGEKLFFGSGTQLSVL.

This sequence joins TRBV9 and TRBJ2-7; D might be TRBD1 (5 bases). CDR1 is SGDLS, CDR2 YYNGEE, per germline. V dropped 6 bases and J dropped 6 bases, with 19 bases sitting between them. The CDR3 extends over 14 amino acids. DNA of the CDR3: TGTGCCAGCAACATAGGGGATGGCAGAGGCGAGCAGTACTTC. Translation: CASNIGDGRGEQYF.

The CDR3 loop reads CASSSTDSTDTQYF. As DNA, the CDR3 is TGTGCCAGCAGCTCTACAGATAGCACAGATACGCAGTATTTT. The genes are TRBV7-9 and TRBJ2-3; D is unresolved. CDR1 is SEHNR, CDR2 FQNEAQ, per germline (reference sequence). V was shortened by 4 bases and J by 0 bases, with 8 bases between the two germline ends. This CDR3 spans 14 amino acids.

The J gene is TRBJ2-1, the V gene TRBV5-1; 14 bases are shared with TRBD2. V lost 4 bases to trimming and J lost 9 bases; unmatched junction nucleotides: 9. Germline V gene sequence: CDR1 SGHRS, CDR2 YFSETQ. This CDR3 contains 16 residues. CDR3 sequence reads: CASSPGLAGVYSEQFF. CDR3 sequence (DNA): TGCGCCAGCAGCCCGGGACTAGCGGGAGTTTATTCTGAGCAGTTCTTC.

This clone came up once. V gene TRBV7-2 combines with J gene TRBJ2-3; D remains ambiguous. The V end lost 5 bases, the J end lost 3 bases, and 12 bases lay between the germline ends. Germline loops: CDR1 SGHTA, CDR2 FQGNSA. This CDR3 is built from 14 residues. This CDR3 is CASSRMAGTDTQYF. The CDR3 region has the DNA TGTGCCAGCAGCCGCATGGCTGGGACAGATACGCAGTATTTT.

Turning to this clone: Other DNA sequences in this specimen translate into the identical CDR3. The chain joins TRBV6-6 to TRBJ2-2; the D is unclear. This CDR3 has 14 residues. V lost 2 bases, J lost 0 bases, and 4 bases lay in between. Germline V gene data show CDR1 as MNHNY and CDR2 as SVGAGI (reference sequence). This CDR3 reads CASSYNSNTGELFF. The CDR3 DNA reads as TGTGCCAGCAGTTACAATTCGAACACCGGGGAGCTGTTTTTT.

The chain joins TRBV6-5 to TRBJ1-5, with 8 bases matching TRBD1. CDR1 MNHEY and CDR2 SVGAGI come from the germline V gene. The CDR3 is 14 amino acids. Trimming removed 7 bases from V and 7 bases from J; junction bases left unmatched: 9. CDR3 nucleotides: TGTGCCAGCAAAACGCAGGGGGCCTTACAGCCCCAGCATTTT. Protein product: CASKTQGALQPQHF.

J is TRBJ2-5 and V is TRBV5-1; D is undetermined. Trimming took 2 bases from V and 1 from J, leaving 6 bases between them. Germline CDR1 and CDR2: SGHRS and YFSETQ. The CDR3 covers 13 residues. The CDR3 spells CASSLGGQETQYF. Written as DNA, the CDR3 is TGCGCCAGCAGCTTAGGCGGCCAAGAGACCCAGTACTTC.

The table lists this clone with a few counts. V and J are TRBV19 and TRBJ2-2, with 10 bases matching TRBD1. Germline V gene lookup returns CDR1 LNHDA and CDR2 SQIVND (reference sequence). Unmatched junction bases numbered 6, after V lost 2 bases and J lost 6 bases. The CDR3 is 16 residues long. The CDR3 nucleotides are TGTGCCAGTAGTATATCGACAGGGGGCGCAGCCGGGGAGCTGTTTTTT. Encoded protein: CASSISTGGAAGELFF.

The chain links TRBV10-3 to TRBJ2-7; tentative D call: TRBD2 (5 bases). Trimming took 5 bases from V and 5 from J, leaving 13 bases between them. The germline V gene has CDR1 ENHRY and CDR2 SYGVKD. This CDR3 is built from 13 residues. As DNA, the CDR3 is TGTGCCATCAGTCCGACCCCCGGGAACGAGCAGTACTTC. This translates into CAISPTPGNEQYF.

The chain employs TRBV4-1 and TRBJ1-4, with 8 bases matching TRBD1. CDR1 and CDR2 (germline): MGHRA, YSYEKL. The CDR3 contains 17 residues. The junction had 11 bases not matched to a gene; V was cut back by 3 bases and J by 5 bases. CDR3 nucleotides: TGCGCCAGCAGCCAGACCATCCGACAGGGGATGAATGAAAAACTGTTTTTT. Protein: CASSQTIRQGMNEKLFF.

The V gene is TRBV5-6, the J gene TRBJ2-1, with TRBD1 as a possible D gene (5 bases). In germline, CDR1 is SGHDT, CDR2 YYEEEE. This CDR3 region has 18 residues. Trimming stripped 0 bases from V and 6 bases from J, with 22 bases between. CDR3 coding DNA: TGTGCCAGCAGCTTGGTAGGGGTGGGGTACAGAACAAGCAATGAGCAGTTCTTC. It specifies CASSLVGVGYRTSNEQFF.

The V and J genes are TRBV5-1 and TRBJ2-7, with D maybe TRBD1 (6 bases). Trimming cost V 2 bases and J 6 bases, with 6 bases left between them. Germline V lookup: CDR1 SGHRS, CDR2 YFSETQ. The CDR3 has 11 residues. The CDR3 loop is CASSLGGEQYF. The CDR3 DNA reads as TGCGCCAGCAGCTTAGGGGGCGAGCAGTACTTC.

This clone was seen a few times. The chain uses TRBV14 and TRBJ1-5; no firm D call. Per germline, CDR1 SGHDN and CDR2 FVKESK. The CDR3 consists of 13 residues. Deletions cut 0 bases from V and 5 bases from J, with 5 bases between. The CDR3 region is CASSQDYHQPQHF. The DNA of the CDR3 is TGTGCCAGCAGCCAAGATTATCATCAGCCCCAGCATTTT.

CDR3 nucleotides: TGTGCCAGCAGTCAGGTTCAGGGACAAGCCGGAAACACCATATATTTT. Protein: CASSQVQGQAGNTIYF. This chain links TRBV28 with TRBJ1-3; the D gene is possibly TRBD1 (6 bases). This CDR3 is 16 amino acids long. V was trimmed by 5 bases and J by 4 bases, leaving 18 bases between them. Germline CDR1 and CDR2: MDHEN and SYDVKM. Together with reference TRBV28 and TRBJ1-3, the CDR3 gives the full variable domain: DVKVTQSSRYLVKRTGEKVFLECVQDMDHENMFWYRQDPGLGLRLIYFSYDVKMKEKGDIPEGYSVSREKKERFSLILESASTNQTSMYLCASSQVQGQAGNTIYFGEGSWLTVV.

The chain couples TRBV7-6 to TRBJ2-5, with a tentative D call TRBD2 (7 bases). The CDR3 contains 18 residues. V gave up 4 bases and J gave up 3 bases, with 24 bases separating them. CDR1 and CDR2 (germline): SGHVS, FNYEAQ. CDR3 DNA sequence: TGTGCCAGCAGCTCCCCCCTGGGGTTGGGGGCGGGGGAAGAGACCCAGTACTTC. Protein: CASSSPLGLGAGEETQYF.

This clone showed up just a few times. V usage is TRBV14 and J usage is TRBJ1-4; D uncertain. The CDR3 length is 14 residues. Between the trimmed V and J ends, which lost 0 bases and 4 bases, there was a span of 6 bases. Germline assignment: CDR1 SGHDN and CDR2 FVKESK. The CDR3 region has the DNA TGTGCCAGCAGCCAAGATAACATTAATGAAAAACTGTTTTTT. As protein: CASSQDNINEKLFF.

The rearrangement joins TRBV6-1 to TRBJ2-5; D is unresolved. V was pared by 4 bases and J by 0 bases, with 6 bases between. This CDR3 has 13 amino acids. CDR1 is MNHNS and CDR2 is SASEGT in the germline V gene. As DNA, the CDR3 is TGTGCCAGCAGTGTGCAGTACCAAGAGACCCAGTACTTC. Translating it yields CASSVQYQETQYF.

Points on this clone: Compared with germline, one end of the junction differs, possibly owing to a read error. This chain joins TRBV5-1 and TRBJ2-7; 9 bases are shared with TRBD2. CDR1 is SGHRS and CDR2 is YFSETQ in the germline V gene. This CDR3 is built from 16 residues. The CDR3 DNA follows: TGCGCCAGCAGCCTAGGGACGGCGGGACTAGCCTACAAGCAGTACTTC. It codes for CASSLGTAGLAYKQYF. Full variable domain (missing parts from reference TRBV5-1 and TRBJ2-7): KAGVTQTPRYLIKTRGQQVTLSCSPISGHRSVSWYQQTPGQGLQFLFEYFSETQRNKGNFPGRFSGRQFSNSRSEMNVSTLELGDSALYLCASSLGTAGLAYKQYFGPGTRLTVT.

The J gene is TRBJ2-1, the V gene TRBV11-1, with a weak D call TRBD2 (5 bases). V dropped 5 bases and J dropped 6 bases, with 17 bases sitting between them. From germline, CDR1 is SGHAT and CDR2 FQDESV (reference sequence). The CDR3 runs to 15 residues. This CDR3 reads CASSQIVGRGNEQFF. The CDR3 nucleotides are TGTGCCAGCAGCCAGATTGTAGGCCGGGGCAATGAGCAGTTCTTC.

Here the CDR3 DNA reads TGTGCCAGCAGCCCTGGGGGCGCGAACACTGAAGCTTTCTTT. Its protein is CASSPGGANTEAFF. The chain links TRBV5-6 to TRBJ1-1, with D tentatively TRBD1 (6 bases). CDR1 is SGHDT and CDR2 is YYEEEE in the germline V gene. With 4 bases removed from V and 1 base from J, the gap between germline ends came to 11 bases. This CDR3 is 14 amino acids long. The full variable domain, rest sourced from reference TRBV5-6 and TRBJ1-1, is DAGVTQSPTHLIKTRGQQVTLRCSPKSGHDTVSWYQQALGQGPQFIFQYYEEEERQRGNFPDRFSGHQFPNYSSELNVNALLLGDSALYLCASSPGGANTEAFFGQGTRLTVV.

In its sample, this clone was seen a few times. V is TRBV19 and J is TRBJ2-1; TRBD2 matches 14 bases. Germline lookup yields CDR1 LNHDA and CDR2 SQIVND (reference sequence). The CDR3 is 15 residues long. The J segment lost 8 bases and the V segment lost 5 bases, leaving 5 bases of the junction unmatched. CDR3 DNA: TGTGCCAGTAGTGGGGGACTAGCGGGAGTCCATGAGCAGTTCTTC. It is translated as CASSGGLAGVHEQFF.